Listed here is a single T cell receptor (beta chain). No antigen is known for it. Assay: immunoSEQ multiplex PCR; the TCRdb copy retains only in-frame clones and omits some. The data contain 150,000 or so clones, over 75% of them singletons. The data were obtained in a study of T cell responses to AZD1222 COVID-19 vaccine. Study observations and caveats: Nearly half of spike-specific TCRs reportedly go after variant regions that carry no mutations. Spike-specific TCR breadth and depth went up after people got two AZD1222 doses.

The V gene's germline CDR1 is SGHAT and CDR2 FQNNGV. The CDR3 contains 17 residues. The ends were cut back, 5 bases at V and 5 bases at J, with 24 bases in the middle. The J gene is TRBJ2-5, the V gene TRBV11-2; possibly TRBD1 or TRBD2 for D (5 bases each). This TCR was sampled from an adult in good health. Sample: peripheral blood, taken on day 0 of AZD1222 vaccination. Here the CDR3 reads CASSREGRGPRGETQYF. In DNA form, the CDR3 reads TGTGCCAGCAGCCGAGAAGGCCGGGGACCGCGAGGCGAGACCCAGTACTTC.